This T cell receptor beta chain was captured in a study of CD8+CD57+ T cells in acquired aplastic anemia. Study overall: The study obtained an average of about 3.1 ug of DNA from sorted CD4+ and CD8+ cells. Study-wide results and caveats: Overlapping CD8+ CDR3 repertoires of patients and controls contained approximately 28 shared sequences.

This clonotype appeared a single time. What it recognizes is unknown. Genomic DNA, the template, was used for profiling of the TCR beta VDJ and CDR3. TCRdb redid the calling of the reads with MiXCR, one entry per CDR3 protein. The table records around 180,000 distinct CDR3 sequences, less than 60% of them present only once. Between the trimmed V and J ends, which lost 6 bases and 7 bases, there was a span of 19 bases. Germline values: CDR1 ENHRY, CDR2 SYGVKD. The CDR3 consists of 14 residues. All patients picked for sequencing had shown, by flow cytometry, an expansion of CD8+CD57+ cells. The patients all had a severe acquired aplastic anemia diagnosis. At blood sampling, none of the patients had yet received therapy.

The chain uses TRBV10-3 and TRBJ2-7, with D possibly being TRBD2 (5 bases). The sample was sorted CD4+, CD8+, or CD8+CD57+ T cells (not recorded which) from PBMCs. The TCR originated in a human donor with aplastic anemia. CDR3 loop: CAISLGMVGGEQYF. CDR3 sequence (DNA): TGTGCCATCAGCCTAGGGATGGTTGGAGGTGAGCAGTACTTC.